This TCR beta chain was recorded in a study of T cell responses to AZD1222 COVID-19 vaccine. General study results and limits: AZD1222 recipients seropositive at baseline numbered only 5 or 6. Donors in the cohort were predominantly white British and more often female, and clonal diversity was possibly underestimated.

For this clone: Its antigen is currently unknown.

The germline CDR1 and CDR2 sequences are SGHNT and YYREEE (reference sequence). The length of the CDR3 is 14 residues. The ends were cut back, 2 bases at V and 4 bases at J, with 12 bases in the middle. The protocol was immunoSEQ multiplex PCR, while the TCRdb copy is restricted to in-frame clones and leaves out a portion. This sample has 95,000 to 100,000 clones, with roughly 87% found just once. The sample in question was peripheral blood, obtained on day 0 of AZD1222 vaccination. The genes are TRBV5-4 and TRBJ1-2; D may be TRBD1 (6 bases). The origin of this receptor is an adult in good health. CDR3 in amino acids: CASSFPTGSYGYTF. In DNA, the CDR3 is TGTGCCAGCAGCTTTCCGACAGGCAGCTATGGCTACACCTTC.